The 25 T cell receptor beta chains below were found in one sample sequenced in a study of shared clonotypes between healthy human individuals. Some clones are missing from TCRdb's copy, which holds only in-frame ones; the method was immunoSEQ multiplex PCR. The sample lists approximately 2.3 million clones; 90% to 95% were seen once. Sample: naive CD4+ T cells from PBMCs. Specified subset: CD45RA+ positively selected. These receptors all come from a man aged 18 to 30 in good health. Some clones in this sample may be carry-over from other donors' samples.

CDR3 loop: CASSSRGSTSYNEQFF. In nucleotides, the CDR3 is TGTGCCAGTAGTAGCCGCGGGAGTACCTCATACAATGAGCAGTTCTTC. J is TRBJ2-1 and V is TRBV19, with 7 positions matching TRBD2. J was trimmed by 4 bases and V by 4 bases; bases with no gene match: 10. Germline loops: CDR1 LNHDA, CDR2 SQIVND (reference sequence). The CDR3 length is 16 residues.

DNA for the CDR3: TGTGCCAGCAGCTTTTGGGACAGGGGGACATACTATGGCTACACCTTC. Its protein is CASSFWDRGTYYGYTF. The V and J genes are TRBV5-6 and TRBJ1-2; 11 bases match TRBD1. The V gene's germline CDR1 is SGHDT and CDR2 YYEEEE. J gave up 3 bases and V 2 bases, and 6 bases lay outside the gene matches. The CDR3 consists of 16 residues.

The chain links TRBV27 to TRBJ2-1; 7 bases match TRBD2. V shed 5 bases and J 8 bases; nucleotides not matched to a gene: 3. CDR3 length equals 12 residues. The V gene's germline CDR1 is MNHEY and CDR2 SMNVEV (reference sequence). CDR3: CASSGREHEQFF. The CDR3 DNA follows: TGTGCCAGCAGTGGGCGGGAGCATGAGCAGTTCTTC.

This clone was seen only a few times. The same CDR3 can be traced to other DNA sequences in this sample. The gene calls are TRBV28 and TRBJ1-2; D is uncertain. The germline CDR1 and CDR2 sequences are MDHEN and SYDVKM. The CDR3 loop spans 12 amino acids. V was trimmed by 2 bases and J by 4 bases, leaving 5 bases between them. CDR3 coding DNA: TGTGCCAGCAGTTTAAGTGGCTATGGCTACACCTTC. As protein: CASSLSGYGYTF.

The chain recombines TRBV5-5 with TRBJ2-1; D is possibly TRBD1 (5 bases). This CDR3 spans 16 amino acids. V gave up 4 bases and J gave up 2 bases, with 16 bases separating them. The germline gives CDR1 SGHKS, CDR2 YYEKEE (reference sequence). CDR3 in amino acids: CASSNKTGRAYNEQFF. CDR3 DNA sequence: TGTGCCAGCAGCAATAAAACAGGAAGGGCCTACAATGAGCAGTTCTTC.

The genes are TRBV27 and TRBJ1-4; TRBD1 matches at 9 bases. Trimming cost V 3 bases and J 3 bases; bases outside gene matches: 2. The CDR3 has 15 residues. Germline loops: CDR1 MNHEY, CDR2 SMNVEV (reference sequence). The CDR3 reads CASSFRTGANEKLFF. Here the CDR3 DNA reads TGTGCCAGCAGTTTTAGGACAGGGGCTAATGAAAAACTGTTTTTT.

V is TRBV7-2 and J is TRBJ2-5; the match to TRBD2 covers 13 bases. The CDR3 is made up of 17 amino acids. The V segment lost 5 bases and the J segment 4 bases; nucleotides outside the gene matches: 10. CDR1 and CDR2 (germline): SGHTA, FQGNSA. CDR3 coding DNA: TGTGCCAGCAGCCCACAAACTAGCGGGAGGGCGAGAGAGACCCAGTACTTC. The encoded protein is CASSPQTSGRARETQYF.

The chain is built from TRBV7-6 and TRBJ1-3; a weak D match, TRBD1 (6 bases). The CDR3 is 16 residues long. Germline CDR1 and CDR2: SGHVS and FNYEAQ. V shed 4 bases and J shed 5 bases, with 18 bases lying between them. CDR3 in amino acids: CASSSRYREQRNTIYF. As DNA, the CDR3 is TGTGCCAGCAGCTCTAGGTACAGGGAACAGAGAAACACCATATATTTT.

The rearrangement joins TRBV28 to TRBJ2-1; maybe TRBD2 (5 bases). The germline V and J ends were trimmed by 3 bases and 9 bases, with 15 bases remaining between them. Germline assignment: CDR1 MDHEN and CDR2 SYDVKM. The CDR3 is 14 residues long. CDR3 protein: CASSLVGRGVEQFF. Written as DNA, the CDR3 is TGTGCCAGCAGTTTGGTGGGCCGGGGAGTTGAGCAGTTCTTC.

This clone was detected once. V gene TRBV5-1 combines with J gene TRBJ2-7; possible D gene TRBD1, 6 bases. V lost 2 bases and J lost 3, with 12 bases in between. This CDR3 is built from 14 residues. Germline CDR1 is SGHRS and CDR2 is YFSETQ. The CDR3 bases are TGCGCCAGCAGCTTTGAAGACAGGAACTACGAGCAGTACTTC. Amino acids: CASSFEDRNYEQYF. Full variable domain (missing parts from reference TRBV5-1 and TRBJ2-7): KAGVTQTPRYLIKTRGQQVTLSCSPISGHRSVSWYQQTPGQGLQFLFEYFSETQRNKGNFPGRFSGRQFSNSRSEMNVSTLELGDSALYLCASSFEDRNYEQYFGPGTRLTVT.

The chain employs TRBV28 and TRBJ1-4; 7 bases agree with TRBD1. The V gene end was trimmed by 5 bases and the J gene end by 5 bases; junction bases not matched to a gene: 8. This CDR3 comprises 15 residues. CDR1 and CDR2 (germline): MDHEN, SYDVKM. CDR3 region: CASSTRDRVNEKLFF. CDR3 in DNA: TGTGCCAGCAGTACAAGGGACAGAGTAAATGAAAAACTGTTTTTT.

This chain joins TRBV7-2 and TRBJ2-1, with 9 nucleotides matching TRBD1. V shed 5 bases, J shed 7 bases, and the junction held 6 bases outside the gene matches. This CDR3 spans 14 amino acids. Germline CDR1 is SGHTA and CDR2 is FQGNSA. The CDR3 DNA sequence: TGTGCCAGCAGCCAAAACAGGGGGCGAAATGAGCAGTTCTTC. Residues: CASSQNRGRNEQFF.

The J gene is TRBJ2-2, the V gene TRBV7-3, with TRBD1 matching 7 bases. V lost 8 bases and J lost 3; bases outside the gene matches: 9. Germline V lookup: CDR1 SGHTA, CDR2 FQGTGA. The CDR3 length is 15 residues. CDR3 amino acids: CASSVGQYDTGELFF. CDR3 in DNA: TGTGCCAGCTCCGTGGGACAGTATGACACCGGGGAGCTGTTTTTT. The complete variable domain, with remaining parts taken from reference TRBV7-3 and TRBJ2-2, reads GAGVSQTPSNKVTEKGKYVELRCDPISGHTALYWYRQSLGQGPEFLIYFQGTGAADDSGLPNDRFFAVRPEGSVSTLKIQRTERGDSAVYLCASSVGQYDTGELFFGEGSRLTVL.

The V and J genes are TRBV28 and TRBJ2-5; D might be TRBD2 (5 bases). With 2 bases removed from V and 7 bases from J, the gap between germline ends came to 8 bases. CDR3 length: 12 residues. Germline V CDR1 and CDR2: MDHEN, SYDVKM. The DNA of the CDR3 is TGTGCCAGCAGTTTAGTTGAGGGGACCCAGTACTTC. Protein product: CASSLVEGTQYF.

This clone was seen once. The chain combines TRBV4-2 with TRBJ2-1; weak D call: TRBD2 (5 bases). The V end was cut by 1 base, the J end by 7 bases, with 11 bases between. Germline values: CDR1 LGHNA, CDR2 YNFKEQ. The CDR3 sequence is 14 residues long. CDR3 bases: TGTGCCAGCAGCCAAGGCCTAGCTATAAATGAGCAGTTCTTC. It yields the protein CASSQGLAINEQFF.

The rearrangement joins TRBV29-1 to TRBJ2-7; D ambiguous. The CDR3 loop spans 13 amino acids. Germline CDR1 and CDR2: SQVTM and ANQGSEA. V dropped 2 bases and J dropped 6 bases, with 14 bases sitting between them. Here the CDR3 DNA reads TGCAGCGTTGAACCAACCCCACCTGGCGAGCAGTACTTC. This gives the protein CSVEPTPPGEQYF.

This clone was observed a handful of times. This chain connects TRBV9 to TRBJ1-4; weak D call: TRBD1 (6 bases). V lost 4 bases, J lost 8 bases, and 15 bases lay in between. CDR1 is SGDLS, CDR2 YYNGEE, per germline. The CDR3 is 14 amino acids. The CDR3 reads CASSPTGFYEKLFF. In DNA, the CDR3 is TGTGCCAGCAGCCCTACAGGGTTCTACGAAAAACTGTTTTTT.

CDR3: CAITNDHNSPLHF. The CDR3 DNA is TGTGCCATAACGAACGATCACAATTCACCCCTCCACTTT. This chain links TRBV10-3 with TRBJ1-6; D remains ambiguous. Germline lookup yields CDR1 ENHRY and CDR2 SYGVKD. Trimming shortened V by 9 bases and J by 7 bases, and 13 bases separated the two germline ends. There are 13 residues in the CDR3.

The CDR3 region has the DNA TGTGCCAGCCTTCGTGGGGATGAGCAGTTCTTC. Translating it yields CASLRGDEQFF. This chain links TRBV6-6 with TRBJ2-1; D remains unclear. The CDR3 has 11 residues. Per the germline V gene, CDR1 is MNHNY and CDR2 is SVGAGI (reference sequence). Trimming cost V 8 bases and J 8 bases, with 10 bases left between them.

The J gene is TRBJ2-3, the V gene TRBV28, with 10 nucleotides matching TRBD1. The germline V gene encodes CDR1 MDHEN and CDR2 SYDVKM. Losses at the gene ends were 4 bases for V and 5 bases for J; bases not matched to a gene: 9. The CDR3 contains 16 residues. CDR3 region: CASSSTGGSLLDTQYF. The CDR3 coding sequence is TGTGCCAGCAGTTCGACAGGGGGCTCCTTGTTAGATACGCAGTATTTT.

The chain joins TRBV28 to TRBJ2-5; a possible D gene is TRBD1 (6 bases). The germline V gene has CDR1 MDHEN and CDR2 SYDVKM. The CDR3 sequence is 14 residues long. V lost 2 bases and J lost 4, with 11 bases in between. The chain's CDR3 is CASSLDRGGETQYF. CDR3 sequence (DNA): TGTGCCAGCAGTTTAGACAGAGGGGGAGAGACCCAGTACTTC.

The gene calls are TRBV28 and TRBJ1-5; 8 nucleotides line up with TRBD1. J gave up 6 bases and V 3 bases, and 7 bases lay outside the gene matches. The CDR3 extends over 15 amino acids. Germline assignment: CDR1 MDHEN and CDR2 SYDVKM. The CDR3 loop is CASSFYRGWGQPQHF. CDR3 nucleotides: TGTGCCAGCAGTTTCTACAGGGGGTGGGGTCAGCCCCAGCATTTT.

The chain links TRBV28 to TRBJ1-1; tentative D call: TRBD1 (6 bases). Germline CDR1 reads MDHEN; CDR2 reads SYDVKM. Trimming left V 6 bases short and J 4 bases short, with 21 bases between. The CDR3 contains 16 residues. CDR3 sequence: CASSLRAQGSGTEAFF. CDR3 coding DNA: TGTGCCAGCAGCCTAAGGGCACAGGGAAGCGGCACTGAAGCTTTCTTT.

V is TRBV5-1 and J is TRBJ2-7; 7 bases match TRBD1. In germline, CDR1 is SGHRS, CDR2 YFSETQ. This CDR3 is built from 15 residues. V dropped 0 bases and J dropped 3; count of bases not matched to a gene: 6. The CDR3 nucleotides are TGCGCCAGCAGCTTGGGCCAAACAGGGGTCTACGAGCAGTACTTC. As protein: CASSLGQTGVYEQYF.

The genes are TRBV7-2 and TRBJ2-5; D is possibly TRBD1 or TRBD2 (6 bases each). The germline gives CDR1 SGHTA, CDR2 FQGNSA. There are 15 residues in the CDR3. The V gene lost 5 bases and the J gene lost 6 bases, with 19 bases spanning the gap. The CDR3 sequence is CASSPGRGRMKTQYF. The CDR3 DNA is TGTGCCAGCAGCCCCGGCCGGGGGCGCATGAAGACCCAGTACTTC. The variable domain in full, with the rest retrieved from reference TRBV7-2 and TRBJ2-5, is GAGVSQSPSNKVTEKGKDVELRCDPISGHTALYWYRQSLGQGLEFLIYFQGNSAPDKSGLPSDRFSAERTGGSVSTLTIQRTQQEDSAVYLCASSPGRGRMKTQYFGPGTRLLVL.